This paragraph reports one T cell receptor beta chain. The protocol was immunoSEQ multiplex PCR, while the TCRdb copy is restricted to in-frame clones and leaves out a portion. Of 25,000 to 30,000 clones in the sample, around 94% are singletons; the top ten hold approximately 5.9%. This specimen comes from a study of T cell changes during pregnancy in multiple sclerosis. V lost 1 base to trimming and J lost 5 bases, with 23 bases between them. Germline V CDR1 and CDR2: SQVTM, ANQGSEA. The CDR3 spans 17 residues. The clonotype originates from a female donor with multiple sclerosis, enrolled in a pregnancy study. This material consisted of CD8+ T cells from peripheral blood mononuclear cells, taken before pregnancy. The chain recombines TRBV29-1 with TRBJ2-5; unclear D gene. The CDR3 region is CSVEVAANYWLMETQYF. In DNA form, the CDR3 reads TGCAGCGTTGAAGTGGCGGCGAACTACTGGTTGATGGAGACCCAGTACTTC.